The TCR beta chain under discussion was sequenced for a study of PD-L1 blockade in urothelial cancer. On the study more broadly: Samples of blood were analyzed 3 weeks (second dose) and 6 weeks after treatment start. Per blood sample, T cells had a median of around 150,000.

Spike-ins of synthetic TCR analog templates went into each PCR. The table came from immunoSEQ multiplex PCR; TCRdb's copy has only in-frame clones and leaves some out. The sample shows about 69,000 clones, roughly nine tenths of them seen only once. CDR1 ENHRY and CDR2 SYGVKD come from the germline V gene. The CDR3 has 17 amino acids. The junction had 10 bases not matched to a gene; V was cut back by 6 bases and J by 2 bases. Patients yielded 1 to 8 samples each, pretreatment and on-treatment. The rearrangement uses TRBV10-3 and TRBJ1-3; 10 bases align to TRBD1. The TCR comes from a man aged 55-75 years with urothelial cancer. Sequenced material: PBMCs, taken around atezolizumab (anti-PD-L1) treatment. The CDR3 region has the DNA TGTGCCATCAGGGAGCGACAGGGGGCGTCCCCTGGAAACACCATATATTTT. It is translated as CAIRERQGASPGNTIYF.